The 23 T cell receptor beta chains listed next were all sequenced from one sample in a study of Tregs in tolerant kidney transplant recipients. The nonmyeloablative bone marrow transplants came from related graft donors, with transient mixed chimerism. Produced via immunoSEQ multiplex PCR; TCRdb's table is partial and in-frame only. The sample lists tens of thousands of clones; 90% to 95% were seen once. Source: CD4+ T cells from blood (PBMCs), taken 24 months after the transplant. The receptors were sampled from a human patient who received a combined kidney and bone marrow transplant. T cells may partly derive from the graft donor.

V and J are TRBV15 and TRBJ2-3; 9 bases agree with TRBD1. The germline gives CDR1 LNHNV, CDR2 YYDKDF (reference sequence). V shed 5 bases, J shed 2 bases, and the junction held 8 bases outside the gene matches. This CDR3 region has 16 residues. The CDR3 nucleotides are TGTGCCACCAGCGGATCCGGGACAGGGCCCACAGATACGCAGTATTTT. This encodes CATSGSGTGPTDTQYF.

V usage is TRBV18 and J usage is TRBJ1-2; D is unresolved. V shed 4 bases and J shed 4 bases, with 10 bases lying between them. This CDR3 region has 13 residues. Germline CDR1 KGHSH, CDR2 LQKENI. The DNA for the CDR3 is TGTGCCAGCTCACTGGGCTATGGCTATGGCTACACCTTC. As protein: CASSLGYGYGYTF.

In its sample, this clone was seen once. This chain connects TRBV2 to TRBJ1-1; D not certain. V was shortened by 4 bases and J by 2 bases, with 11 bases between the two germline ends. Germline CDR1 and CDR2: SNHLY and FYNNEI. CDR3 length: 14 amino acids. Written as DNA, the CDR3 is TGTGCCAGCAGTGCAGGACTGCTAAACACTGAAGCTTTCTTT. This translates into CASSAGLLNTEAFF.

The chain couples TRBV4-1 to TRBJ2-7, with D possibly being TRBD2 (5 bases). CDR1 and CDR2 (germline): MGHRA, YSYEKL. V gave up 4 bases and J gave up 0 bases, with 19 bases separating them. This CDR3 region has 17 residues. This CDR3 reads CASSPKSATINSYEQYF. The CDR3 nucleotides read TGCGCCAGCAGCCCCAAGTCCGCGACTATAAACTCCTACGAGCAGTACTTC.

The chain combines TRBV4-3 with TRBJ2-3; 8 nucleotides line up with TRBD2. Germline V gene data show CDR1 as LGHNA and CDR2 as YSLEER. This CDR3 is built from 18 residues. The J segment lost 2 bases and the V segment lost 0 bases, leaving 10 bases of the junction unmatched. CDR3: CASSQDLLVAGYTDTQYF. In DNA form, the CDR3 reads TGCGCCAGCAGCCAAGATCTTCTTGTAGCGGGGTACACAGATACGCAGTATTTT.

The chain uses TRBV27 and TRBJ1-2; a weak D match, TRBD1 (5 bases). This CDR3 region has 14 residues. Germline assignment: CDR1 MNHEY and CDR2 SMNVEV (reference sequence). V lost 2 bases to trimming and J lost 3 bases, with 10 bases between them. CDR3 residues: CASSLRQGHYGYTF. The CDR3, as DNA: TGTGCCAGCAGTTTACGCCAGGGTCACTATGGCTACACCTTC.

This chain connects TRBV18 to TRBJ1-1; D ambiguous. Trimming cost V 7 bases and J 1 base, with 10 bases left between them. The CDR3 is made up of 13 amino acids. The germline V gene has CDR1 KGHSH and CDR2 LQKENI. CDR3 amino acids: CASYRLPNTEAFF. The DNA for the CDR3 is TGTGCCAGCTACCGACTGCCGAACACTGAAGCTTTCTTT.

The gene calls are TRBV30 and TRBJ2-7, with TRBD2 matching 7 bases. Germline V gene data show CDR1 as GTSNPN and CDR2 as SVGIG (reference sequence). This CDR3 comprises 11 residues. The ends lost 5 bases at V and 4 bases at J; junction bases unmatched: 2. The DNA for the CDR3 is TGTGCCTGGGAGGGAGGGTACGAGCAGTACTTC. Translated: CAWEGGYEQYF.

V and J are TRBV23-1 and TRBJ2-6, with TRBD2 identical over 8 bases. TRBV23-1 is classed as an ORF, of uncertain function. The trim removed 3 bases at V and 4 bases at J, leaving 20 bases unmatched. The CDR3 has 21 residues. The CDR3 spells CASSHENQYGGGVGGANVLTF. The CDR3 DNA reads as TGCGCCAGCAGTCATGAAAACCAATACGGGGGGGGAGTGGGAGGGGCCAACGTCCTGACTTTC.

The chain combines TRBV4-3 with TRBJ1-2; no clear D gene. The CDR3 runs to 14 residues. V was shortened by 1 base and J by 4 bases, with 10 bases between the two germline ends. Germline V lookup: CDR1 LGHNA, CDR2 YSLEER. In nucleotides, the CDR3 is TGCGCCAGCAGCCAAGGGACTCAAGTCTATGGCTACACCTTC. Protein: CASSQGTQVYGYTF.

The chain uses TRBV25-1 and TRBJ2-7; tentatively, D is TRBD2 (6 bases). Trimming removed 4 bases from V and 3 bases from J, with 13 bases in between. The length of the CDR3 is 14 residues. Germline values: CDR1 MGHDK, CDR2 SYGVNS. The chain's CDR3 is CASSVAGGNYEQYF. The CDR3 DNA follows: TGTGCCAGCAGTGTAGCAGGAGGGAACTACGAGCAGTACTTC.

V is TRBV2 and J is TRBJ2-3; D is possibly TRBD1 (6 bases). CDR3 length equals 15 residues. Trimming stripped 4 bases from V and 4 bases from J, with 15 bases between. CDR1 SNHLY and CDR2 FYNNEI come from the germline V gene. CDR3 bases: TGTGCCAGCAGTGGATTAGACAGGAGGTCAGATACGCAGTATTTT. Translation gives CASSGLDRRSDTQYF.

The rearrangement uses TRBV30 and TRBJ2-1; 12 bases fit TRBD2. Germline V CDR1 and CDR2: GTSNPN, SVGIG (reference sequence). V gave up 4 bases and J gave up 5 bases; unmatched junction bases: 12. The CDR3 spans 17 residues. The CDR3 DNA is TGTGCCTGGACTCCTTCTAGCGGGGGGGCCTATAACAATGAGCAGTTCTTC. Amino acids: CAWTPSSGGAYNNEQFF.

This clone came up a few times. The chain has TRBV2 and TRBJ2-7, with TRBD1 identical over 7 bases. V lost 3 bases and J lost 2; bases outside the gene matches: 4. Germline loops: CDR1 SNHLY, CDR2 FYNNEI. This CDR3 has 14 residues. Written as DNA, the CDR3 is TGTGCCAGCAGTGAGGACAGGATGACCTACGAGCAGTACTTC. It codes for CASSEDRMTYEQYF.

The chain recombines TRBV6-1 with TRBJ1-5, with a tentative D call TRBD1 (6 bases). Trimming stripped 6 bases from V and 0 bases from J, with 9 bases between. The CDR3 is made up of 14 amino acids. Germline CDR1 is MNHNS and CDR2 is SASEGT. The chain's CDR3 is CASSQQGSNQPQHF. In nucleotides, the CDR3 is TGTGCCAGCAGCCAACAGGGTAGCAATCAGCCCCAGCATTTT.

The chain links TRBV6-1 to TRBJ2-1; 8 nucleotides line up with TRBD1. This CDR3 is 13 amino acids long. Germline assignment: CDR1 MNHNS and CDR2 SASEGT. Losses at the gene ends were 7 bases for V and 5 bases for J; bases not matched to a gene: 4. CDR3 region: CASTLDRDNEQFF. CDR3 nucleotide sequence: TGTGCCAGCACCCTGGACAGGGACAATGAGCAGTTCTTC.

The chain is built from TRBV5-1 and TRBJ2-1; tentative D call: TRBD1 (6 bases). From germline, CDR1 is SGHRS and CDR2 YFSETQ. CDR3 length: 14 residues. V was trimmed by 7 bases and J by 4 bases, leaving 15 bases between them. The CDR3 DNA reads TGCGCCAGCTCTAAGGACAGCCCATACAATGAGCAGTTCTTC. This gives the protein CASSKDSPYNEQFF.

The chain employs TRBV7-6 and TRBJ1-6; 10 bases are shared with TRBD1. The CDR3 has 16 amino acids. V trimming: 5 bases; J trimming: 8 bases; junction bases outside the gene matches: 9. Germline CDR1 reads SGHVS; CDR2 reads FNYEAQ. CDR3 residues: CASSEGQGKGYSPLHF. Here the CDR3 DNA reads TGTGCCAGCAGCGAGGGACAGGGGAAGGGGTATTCACCCCTCCACTTT.

This clone was seen only once. V usage is TRBV7-2 and J usage is TRBJ2-6; 7 bases align to TRBD1. Trimming at V came to 4 bases and at J to 4 bases, leaving 7 bases not matched to a gene. This CDR3 spans 16 amino acids. In germline, CDR1 is SGHTA, CDR2 FQGNSA. The CDR3 region has the DNA TGTGCCAGCAGCTCCCCTACAGGGGCCGGGGCCAACGTCCTGACTTTC. Translation: CASSSPTGAGANVLTF. Looking up the rest from reference TRBV7-2 and TRBJ2-6 gives the full variable domain: GAGVSQSPSNKVTEKGKDVELRCDPISGHTALYWYRQSLGQGLEFLIYFQGNSAPDKSGLPSDRFSAERTGGSVSTLTIQRTQQEDSAVYLCASSSPTGAGANVLTFGAGSRLTVL.

This chain joins TRBV19 and TRBJ1-3, with 7 positions matching TRBD1. V gave up 6 bases and J gave up 4 bases; unmatched junction bases: 6. The CDR3 length is 14 residues. Per the germline V gene, CDR1 is LNHDA and CDR2 is SQIVND (reference sequence). The CDR3 coding sequence is TGTGCCAGTAGCCTGGGACAGACGGGAAACACCATATATTTT. It codes for CASSLGQTGNTIYF.

The chain employs TRBV13 and TRBJ1-2; D possibly corresponds to TRBD1 (5 bases). V lost 5 bases and J lost 2, with 12 bases in between. Germline V gene sequence: CDR1 PRHDT, CDR2 FYEKMQ (reference sequence). This CDR3 is 14 amino acids long. DNA for the CDR3: TGTGCCAGCAGCCCAAAGACAGAGAACTATGGCTACACCTTC. It translates to CASSPKTENYGYTF.

This sequence joins TRBV9 and TRBJ2-1; D may be TRBD2 (7 bases). The germline gives CDR1 SGDLS, CDR2 YYNGEE. Trimming pared 0 bases from V and 0 bases from J, leaving 16 bases between. This CDR3 is built from 18 residues. The DNA of the CDR3 is TGTGCCAGCAGCGTAGGTGGAAAGAGGGGGGGCTCCTACAATGAGCAGTTCTTC. It translates to CASSVGGKRGGSYNEQFF.

A single count supports this clone. V is TRBV7-2 and J is TRBJ2-7, with 9 bases fitting TRBD1. Trimming cost V 2 bases and J 7 bases; bases outside gene matches: 15. This CDR3 contains 17 residues. Germline V gene sequence: CDR1 SGHTA, CDR2 FQGNSA. Here the CDR3 reads CASSLSGPRQGDYEQYF. The CDR3 coding sequence is TGTGCCAGCAGCTTATCGGGCCCGAGACAGGGGGATTATGAGCAGTACTTC.